This T cell receptor beta chain was profiled in a study of T cell clones after liver transplantation. Whole-study context: A pre-transplant mixed lymphocyte reaction with TCRbeta sequencing defined graft-donor-reactive clones followed in post-transplant blood. Third-party-reactive TCRbeta sequences from pre-transplant mixed lymphocyte reactions served as antigen-independent comparators. Until 12-24 months post-transplant, subjects got standard immunosuppression and no induction.

This clone was counted a few times. Its antigen is undetermined. V shed 7 bases and J shed 4 bases, with 11 bases lying between them. Germline V gives CDR1 MDHEN, CDR2 SYDVKM. The CDR3 consists of 12 residues. Assay: immunoSEQ multiplex PCR; the TCRdb copy retains only in-frame clones and omits some. The sample consists of around 13,000 clones, 70% to 85% of them appearing once. Whole-study results and caveats: Post-transplant, graft-donor-reactive CD4 TCRbeta sequences in blood dropped significantly in 5 of 8 subjects.

The sample in question was CD8+ T cells from blood, obtained at the 22-month timepoint. This clonotype was obtained from a human patient who received a liver transplant. Part of the T cells may come from the graft donor. The chain carries TRBV28 and TRBJ2-7; perhaps TRBD2 as D (5 bases). This chain's CDR3 is CASKGSGYEQYF. Here the CDR3 DNA reads TGTGCCAGCAAGGGTTCGGGGTACGAGCAGTACTTC.